The clone carrying this TCR beta chain was seen just once. This CDR3 has 17 residues. Between the trimmed V and J ends, which lost 0 bases and 4 bases, there was a span of 18 bases. The germline V gene has CDR1 GTSNPN and CDR2 SVGIG (reference sequence). This sample was included in a study of control samples from healthy donors and cancer patients. Generated by immunoSEQ multiplex PCR, the TCRdb table keeps only in-frame clones and is missing some. The data show 120,000 to 150,000 clones, 75% to 90% seen once. V is TRBV30 and J is TRBJ1-4, with D tentatively TRBD1 (6 bases). The TCR originated in a man aged 25 to 40 in good health. The source material was blood. The CDR3: CAWSVRGHKGYNEKLFF. The CDR3 DNA reads as TGTGCCTGGAGTGTACGGGGACATAAGGGGTATAATGAAAAACTGTTTTTT.